These T cell receptor beta chains were read from a single sample in a study of type 1 and type 2 diabetes patients. MiXCR, applied by TCRdb to the multiplex PCR reads, yields one record per CDR3 protein. Of approximately 260,000 distinct CDR3 sequences listed, around 47% are singletons. The sequenced sample was peripheral blood mononuclear cells (PBMCs). All receptors derive from a man younger than 35 with type 2 diabetes. Both conserved end residues are part of each CDR3. The D gene is left open where the match is weak. Clone size is stated in some rows and not others, as once, few, many or a class when expanded.

d_gene: TRBD1; j_gene: TRBJ1-6; abundance: NA; v_gene: TRBV7-2; CDR3aa: CASSLEDRGRDWSPLHF; CDR3nt: TGTGCCAGCAGCTTAGAGGACAGGGGGCGAGACTGGTCACCCCTCCACTTT
d_gene: TRBD1; j_gene: TRBJ1-4; abundance: NA; v_gene: TRBV27; CDR3aa: CASSTGGPVEKLFF; CDR3nt: TGTGCCAGCAGCACAGGGGGCCCAGTAGAAAAACTGTTTTTT
d_gene: TRBD1; j_gene: TRBJ2-7; abundance: few; v_gene: TRBV20-1; CDR3aa: CSARRRDSSYEQYF; CDR3nt: TGCAGTGCTCGGCGCCGGGACAGCTCCTACGAGCAGTACTTC
d_gene: TRBD1; j_gene: TRBJ1-2; abundance: few; v_gene: TRBV19; CDR3aa: CASSITTGGANYGYTF; CDR3nt: TGTGCCAGTAGTATAACGACAGGGGGGGCTAACTATGGCTACACCTTC
d_gene: NA; j_gene: TRBJ2-5; abundance: NA; v_gene: TRBV7-2; CDR3aa: CAISDDFETQYF; CDR3nt: TGTGCCATCAGTGATGACTTCGAGACCCAGTACTTC
d_gene: NA; j_gene: TRBJ2-6; abundance: NA; v_gene: TRBV7-9; CDR3aa: CASRDLRAGSGANVLTF; CDR3nt: TGCGCCAGCAGGGACCTTAGGGCCGGCTCTGGGGCCAACGTCCTGACTTTC
d_gene: NA; j_gene: TRBJ1-6; abundance: NA; v_gene: TRBV6-1; CDR3aa: CASSTRTGRASPLHF; CDR3nt: TGTGCCAGCAGTACGAGGACGGGGCGGGCTTCACCCCTCCACTTT
d_gene: TRBD2; j_gene: TRBJ2-5; abundance: NA; v_gene: TRBV10-3; CDR3aa: CAISDLLAGEETQYF; CDR3nt: TGTGCCATCAGTGATCTACTAGCGGGGGAAGAGACCCAGTACTTC
d_gene: TRBD1; j_gene: TRBJ2-3; abundance: once; v_gene: TRBV12-3/TRBV12-4; CDR3aa: CASTIQGADTQYF; CDR3nt: TGTGCCAGCACCATCCAGGGGGCAGATACGCAGTATTTT
d_gene: NA; j_gene: TRBJ2-3; abundance: NA; v_gene: TRBV19; CDR3aa: CASSLPSHTQYF; CDR3nt: TGTGCCAGTAGTTTGCCGAGCCATACGCAGTATTTT
d_gene: NA; j_gene: TRBJ1-1; abundance: NA; v_gene: TRBV27; CDR3aa: CASMGSGPGQGIWGNTEAFF; CDR3nt: TGTGCCAGCATGGGGTCCGGGCCAGGGCAGGGTATTTGGGGGAACACTGAAGCTTTCTTT
d_gene: NA; j_gene: TRBJ1-2; abundance: NA; v_gene: TRBV6-1; CDR3aa: CASSENGLMYGYTF; CDR3nt: TGTGCCAGCAGTGAAAATGGACTGATGTATGGCTACACCTTC
d_gene: NA; j_gene: TRBJ1-2; abundance: few; v_gene: TRBV19; CDR3aa: CASSIRQEIYYGYTF; CDR3nt: TGTGCCAGTAGTATACGACAGGAGATCTACTATGGCTACACCTTC
d_gene: NA; j_gene: TRBJ2-5; abundance: NA; v_gene: TRBV6-1; CDR3aa: CASRDSSGDGQYF; CDR3nt: TGTGCCAGCCGGGACTCTTCCGGCGATGGGCAGTACTTC
d_gene: NA; j_gene: TRBJ2-7; abundance: NA; v_gene: TRBV19; CDR3aa: CASSNLQADEQYF; CDR3nt: TGTGCCAGTAGCAATCTCCAGGCAGACGAGCAGTACTTC
d_gene: NA; j_gene: TRBJ1-5; abundance: few; v_gene: TRBV15; CDR3aa: CATSREFRGDQPQHF; CDR3nt: TGTGCCACCAGCAGAGAATTCCGGGGCGATCAGCCCCAGCATTTT
d_gene: NA; j_gene: TRBJ1-1; abundance: NA; v_gene: TRBV5-1; CDR3aa: CASGQEAADTEAFF; CDR3nt: TGCGCCAGCGGCCAAGAGGCAGCGGACACTGAAGCTTTCTTT
d_gene: NA; j_gene: TRBJ1-2; abundance: NA; v_gene: TRBV2; CDR3aa: CASSLGVGYGYTF; CDR3nt: TGTGCCAGCAGTTTGGGCGTAGGATATGGCTACACCTTC
d_gene: NA; j_gene: TRBJ2-2; abundance: NA; v_gene: TRBV30; CDR3aa: CAWSEVVRRNTGELFF; CDR3nt: TGTGCCTGGAGTGAGGTCGTGAGGAGGAACACCGGGGAGCTGTTTTTT
d_gene: NA; j_gene: TRBJ2-1; abundance: few; v_gene: TRBV27; CDR3aa: CASSAVQVYYNEQFF; CDR3nt: TGTGCCAGCAGTGCCGTACAGGTCTACTACAATGAGCAGTTCTTC
d_gene: NA; j_gene: TRBJ2-5; abundance: few; v_gene: TRBV29-1; CDR3aa: CSVVRGAGGETQYF; CDR3nt: TGCAGCGTTGTGAGGGGGGCGGGTGGAGAGACCCAGTACTTC
d_gene: TRBD1; j_gene: TRBJ2-2; abundance: NA; v_gene: TRBV6-2/TRBV6-3; CDR3aa: CASSYSGTGIGELFF; CDR3nt: TGTGCCAGCAGTTACTCAGGGACAGGGATCGGGGAGCTGTTTTTT
d_gene: NA; j_gene: TRBJ2-5; abundance: NA; v_gene: TRBV14; CDR3aa: CASSQNLRETQYF; CDR3nt: TGTGCCAGCAGCCAGAATCTTCGAGAGACCCAGTACTTC
d_gene: TRBD1; j_gene: TRBJ1-1; abundance: NA; v_gene: TRBV7-9; CDR3aa: CASSLELLGTGEAFF; CDR3nt: TGTGCCAGCAGCTTAGAGTTGTTAGGGACAGGTGAAGCTTTCTTT
d_gene: NA; j_gene: TRBJ2-7; abundance: NA; v_gene: TRBV20-1; CDR3aa: CSATGRWGGGEQYF; CDR3nt: TGCAGTGCTACTGGGAGGTGGGGGGGCGGGGAGCAGTACTTC
d_gene: TRBD2; j_gene: TRBJ2-2; abundance: once; v_gene: TRBV7-9; CDR3aa: CASSIRRGGAGELFF; CDR3nt: TGTGCCAGTAGTATTCGGAGGGGAGGGGCCGGGGAGCTGTTTTTT
d_gene: TRBD2; j_gene: TRBJ2-1; abundance: few; v_gene: TRBV4-1; CDR3aa: CASSQEGTRDNEQFF; CDR3nt: TGCGCCAGCAGCCAAGAAGGGACTAGAGACAATGAGCAGTTCTTC
d_gene: TRBD2; j_gene: TRBJ2-6; abundance: NA; v_gene: TRBV19; CDR3aa: CASRSWLGRSSGANVLTF; CDR3nt: TGTGCCAGCCGAAGCTGGCTCGGGAGGAGCTCTGGGGCCAACGTCCTGACTTTC
d_gene: TRBD1; j_gene: TRBJ1-1; abundance: NA; v_gene: TRBV29-1; CDR3aa: CSDSSGGIGEAFF; CDR3nt: TGCAGCGACAGCTCAGGGGGGATAGGTGAAGCTTTCTTT
d_gene: TRBD1; j_gene: TRBJ2-3; abundance: NA; v_gene: TRBV5-4; CDR3aa: CASSLYRGITSDTQYF; CDR3nt: TGTGCCAGCAGCTTGTACAGGGGTATTACTTCAGATACGCAGTATTTT
d_gene: NA; j_gene: TRBJ1-2; abundance: few; v_gene: TRBV10-3; CDR3aa: CAIAPGKESYTF; CDR3nt: TGTGCCATCGCCCCTGGAAAGGAAAGCTACACCTTC
d_gene: NA; j_gene: TRBJ2-7; abundance: many; v_gene: TRBV10-3; CDR3aa: CAISEYVNNHYEQYF; CDR3nt: TGTGCCATCAGTGAGTATGTAAACAACCACTACGAGCAGTACTTC
d_gene: NA; j_gene: TRBJ1-1; abundance: few; v_gene: TRBV6-5; CDR3aa: CASSRGRKTEAFF; CDR3nt: TGTGCCAGCAGTCGGGGCAGGAAGACTGAAGCTTTCTTT
d_gene: TRBD1; j_gene: TRBJ1-1; abundance: few; v_gene: TRBV19; CDR3aa: CASSGPGTGDTEAFF; CDR3nt: TGTGCCAGTAGTGGCCCCGGGACAGGGGACACTGAAGCTTTCTTT
d_gene: NA; j_gene: TRBJ2-1; abundance: NA; v_gene: TRBV2; CDR3aa: CASSEGTEAYNEQFF; CDR3nt: TGTGCCAGCAGTGAGGGGACGGAGGCCTACAATGAGCAGTTCTTC
d_gene: NA; j_gene: TRBJ1-1; abundance: NA; v_gene: TRBV19; CDR3aa: CASSISGGNTEAFF; CDR3nt: TGTGCCAGTAGTATTTCAGGCGGGAACACTGAAGCTTTCTTT
d_gene: NA; j_gene: TRBJ2-3; abundance: few; v_gene: TRBV2; CDR3aa: CASSLASAQYF; CDR3nt: TGTGCCAGCAGTTTAGCTAGTGCGCAGTATTTT
d_gene: NA; j_gene: TRBJ1-1; abundance: few; v_gene: TRBV7-9; CDR3aa: CASSFVDAGEAFF; CDR3nt: TGTGCCAGCAGCTTTGTAGACGCGGGTGAAGCTTTCTTT
d_gene: NA; j_gene: TRBJ1-1; abundance: NA; v_gene: TRBV6-5; CDR3aa: CASSSIGAMNTEAFF; CDR3nt: TGTGCCAGCAGTTCAATCGGAGCCATGAACACTGAAGCTTTCTTT
d_gene: TRBD1; j_gene: TRBJ1-1; abundance: NA; v_gene: TRBV11-2; CDR3aa: CASSQGDRVGTEAFF; CDR3nt: TGCGCCAGCAGCCAAGGGGACAGGGTGGGCACTGAAGCTTTCTTT
d_gene: NA; j_gene: TRBJ2-7; abundance: NA; v_gene: TRBV12-3/TRBV12-4; CDR3aa: CASSLALGNEQYF; CDR3nt: TGTGCCAGCAGTTTAGCCCTGGGGAACGAGCAGTACTTC
d_gene: TRBD2; j_gene: TRBJ2-3; abundance: NA; v_gene: TRBV9; CDR3aa: CASSVEGGPTDTQYF; CDR3nt: TGTGCCAGCAGCGTAGAGGGAGGGCCCACAGATACGCAGTATTTT